One T cell receptor beta chain is described in this entry. Method: immunoSEQ multiplex PCR; TCRdb's copy keeps in-frame clones and lacks some. Of a few hundred thousand clones in the sample, roughly 80% were seen once. This CDR3 is built from 16 residues. Germline-derived CDR1 and CDR2 are LNHDA and SQIVND (reference sequence). V was cut by 9 bases and J by 1 base, with 19 bases left in between. The data originate from a study of blood T cell repertoires in COVID-19. About the study: Specimens from acute and convalescent COVID-19 originated in the United States, Italy and Spain. The cDNA or gDNA used as material had been derived from T cells, B-cell-depleted T cells, or PBMCs.

The source material was PBMCs or T cells enriched from blood (not recorded which). The chain joins TRBV19 to TRBJ1-5; D uncertain. This clonotype was sampled from a man in his fifties who had recovered from COVID-19. CDR3 sequence (DNA): TGTGCCAGCCGGGCCACGGGGAGGGTAAGCAATCAGCCCCAGCATTTT. Residues: CASRATGRVSNQPQHF.